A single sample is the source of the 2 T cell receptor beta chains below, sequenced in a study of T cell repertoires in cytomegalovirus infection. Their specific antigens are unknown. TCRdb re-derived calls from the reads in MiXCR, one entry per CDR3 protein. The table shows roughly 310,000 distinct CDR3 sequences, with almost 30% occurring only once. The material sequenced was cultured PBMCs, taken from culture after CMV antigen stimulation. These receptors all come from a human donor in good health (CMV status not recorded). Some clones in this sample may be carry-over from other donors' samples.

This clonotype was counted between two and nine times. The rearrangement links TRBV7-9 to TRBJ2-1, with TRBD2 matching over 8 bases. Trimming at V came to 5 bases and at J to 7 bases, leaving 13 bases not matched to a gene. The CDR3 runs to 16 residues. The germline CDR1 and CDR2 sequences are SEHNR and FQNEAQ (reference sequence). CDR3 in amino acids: CASSLTSGRKSNEQFF. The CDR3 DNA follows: TGTGCCAGCAGCCTAACCAGCGGGAGAAAATCGAATGAGCAGTTCTTC. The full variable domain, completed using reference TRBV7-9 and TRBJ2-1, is DTGVSQNPRHKITKRGQNVTFRCDPISEHNRLYWYRQTLGQGPEFLTYFQNEAQLEKSRLLSDRFSAERPKGSFSTLEIQRTEQGDSAMYLCASSLTSGRKSNEQFFGPGTRLTVL.

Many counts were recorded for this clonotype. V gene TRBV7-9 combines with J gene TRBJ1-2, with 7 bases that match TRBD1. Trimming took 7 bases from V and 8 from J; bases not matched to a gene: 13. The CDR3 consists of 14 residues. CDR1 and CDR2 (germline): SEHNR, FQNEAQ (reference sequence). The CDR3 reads CASTLPDRVEGYTF. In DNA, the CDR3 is TGTGCCAGCACCCTCCCAGACAGGGTGGAGGGCTACACCTTC. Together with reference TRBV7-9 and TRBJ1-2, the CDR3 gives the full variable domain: DTGVSQNPRHKITKRGQNVTFRCDPISEHNRLYWYRQTLGQGPEFLTYFQNEAQLEKSRLLSDRFSAERPKGSFSTLEIQRTEQGDSAMYLCASTLPDRVEGYTFGSGTRLTVV.